This T cell receptor (beta chain) was captured in a study of T cell responses to AZD1222 COVID-19 vaccine. The study's findings and limits: The span of vaccine-associated CD4 TCRs extended across spike, with dominance at 160-218 and 743-854. Donors were chiefly white British, with a greater number of females, and clonal diversity was perhaps underestimated.

CDR3 size: 16 residues. Trimming pared 6 bases from V and 0 bases from J, leaving 12 bases between. Germline CDR1 is LNHDA and CDR2 is SQIVND (reference sequence). Some clones are missing from TCRdb's copy, which holds only in-frame ones; the method was immunoSEQ multiplex PCR. The sample records under 150,000 clones, roughly 88% being singletons. As concerns this clone: Its target is not known.

This chain connects TRBV19 to TRBJ2-6; perhaps TRBD1 as D (6 bases). The sequence derives from an adult in good health. Sequences were derived from peripheral blood, sampled on day 0 of AZD1222 vaccination. The CDR3 loop reads CASSSRGSSGANVLTF. The CDR3 nucleotides are TGTGCCAGTAGCTCGAGGGGGTCCTCTGGGGCCAACGTCCTGACTTTC.